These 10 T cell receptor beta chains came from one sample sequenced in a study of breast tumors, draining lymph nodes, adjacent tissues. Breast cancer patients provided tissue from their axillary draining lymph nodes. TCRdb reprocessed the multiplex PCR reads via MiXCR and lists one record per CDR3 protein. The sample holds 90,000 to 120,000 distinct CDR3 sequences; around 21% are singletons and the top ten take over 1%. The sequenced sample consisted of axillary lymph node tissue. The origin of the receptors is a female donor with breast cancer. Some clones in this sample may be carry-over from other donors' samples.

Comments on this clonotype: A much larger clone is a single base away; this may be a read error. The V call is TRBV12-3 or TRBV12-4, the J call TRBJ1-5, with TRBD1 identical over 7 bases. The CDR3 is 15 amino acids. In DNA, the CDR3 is TGTGCCAACAGTTTAGCCCAGGGGGTAGGGCAGCCCCAGCATTTT. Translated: CANSLAQGVGQPQHF.

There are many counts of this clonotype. The CDR3 loop reads CASSEDRGSSSPLHF. CDR3 DNA: TGTGCCAGCAGTGAAGACAGGGGGTCGTCTTCACCCCTCCACTTT. The chain uses TRBV2 and TRBJ1-6; TRBD1 aligns across 8 bases. The CDR3 runs to 15 residues. V lost 1 base, J lost 9 bases, and 5 bases stayed unmatched. CDR1 SNHLY and CDR2 FYNNEI come from the germline V gene.

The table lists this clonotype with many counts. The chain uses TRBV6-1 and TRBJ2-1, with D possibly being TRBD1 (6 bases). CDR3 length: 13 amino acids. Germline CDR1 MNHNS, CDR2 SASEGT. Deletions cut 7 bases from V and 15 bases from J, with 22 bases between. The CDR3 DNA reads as TGTGCCAGCATTGGGTACCAGGGACAAAAGCCGTTCTTC. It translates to CASIGYQGQKPFF.

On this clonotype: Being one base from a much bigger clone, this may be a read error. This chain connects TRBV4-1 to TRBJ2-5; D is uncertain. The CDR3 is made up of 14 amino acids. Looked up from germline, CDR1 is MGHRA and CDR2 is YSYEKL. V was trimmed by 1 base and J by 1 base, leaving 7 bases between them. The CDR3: CASSQGWIQETQYF. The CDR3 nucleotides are TGCGCCAGCAGCCAAGGGTGGATCCAAGAGACCCAGTACTTC.

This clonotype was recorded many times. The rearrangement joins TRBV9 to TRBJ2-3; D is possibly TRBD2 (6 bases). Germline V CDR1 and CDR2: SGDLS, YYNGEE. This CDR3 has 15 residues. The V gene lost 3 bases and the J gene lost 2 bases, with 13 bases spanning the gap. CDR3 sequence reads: CASSGSSAFTDTQYF. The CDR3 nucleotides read TGTGCCAGCAGCGGGTCTAGCGCCTTCACAGATACGCAGTATTTT.

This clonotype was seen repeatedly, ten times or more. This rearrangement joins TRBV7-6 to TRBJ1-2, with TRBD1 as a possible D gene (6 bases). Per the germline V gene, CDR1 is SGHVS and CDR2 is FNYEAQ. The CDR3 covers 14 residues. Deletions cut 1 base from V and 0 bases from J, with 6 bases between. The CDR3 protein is CASSLGTANYGYTF. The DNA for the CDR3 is TGTGCCAGCAGCTTAGGGACAGCTAACTATGGCTACACCTTC. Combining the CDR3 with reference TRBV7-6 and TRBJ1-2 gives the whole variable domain GAGVSQSPRYKVTKRGQDVALRCDPISGHVSLYWYRQALGQGPEFLTYFNYEAQQDKSGLPNDRFSAERPEGSISTLTIQRTEQRDSAMYRCASSLGTANYGYTFGSGTRLTVV.

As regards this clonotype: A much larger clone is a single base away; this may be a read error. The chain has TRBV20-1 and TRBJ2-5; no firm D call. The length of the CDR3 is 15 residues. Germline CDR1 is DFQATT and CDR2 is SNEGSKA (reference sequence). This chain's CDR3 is CSAGDELVSQETQYF. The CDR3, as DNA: TGCAGTGCTGGAGATGAGTTAGTGAGCCAAGAGACCCAGTACTTC.

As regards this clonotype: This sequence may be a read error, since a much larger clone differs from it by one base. CDR3 sequence (DNA): TGCGCCAGCAGCCAAGAGTTACGGCAGGGGAGCTCCTATAATTCACCCCTCCACTTT. It codes for CASSQELRQGSSYNSPLHF. The chain carries TRBV4-1 and TRBJ1-6; D is possibly TRBD1 (6 bases). This CDR3 has 19 residues. V lost 0 bases to trimming and J lost 0 bases, with 15 bases between them. Germline lookup yields CDR1 MGHRA and CDR2 YSYEKL.

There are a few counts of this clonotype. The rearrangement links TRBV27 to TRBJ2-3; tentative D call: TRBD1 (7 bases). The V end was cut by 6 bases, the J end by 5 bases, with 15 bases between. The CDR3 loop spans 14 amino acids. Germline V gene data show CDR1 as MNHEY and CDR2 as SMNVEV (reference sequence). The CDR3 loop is CASRPTGRGDTQYF. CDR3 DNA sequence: TGTGCCAGCAGACCGACAGGGCGGGGAGATACGCAGTATTTT.

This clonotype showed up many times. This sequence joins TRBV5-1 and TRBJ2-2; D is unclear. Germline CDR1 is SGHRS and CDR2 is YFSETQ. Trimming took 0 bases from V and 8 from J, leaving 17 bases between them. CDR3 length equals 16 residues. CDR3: CASSLERMTGGGELFF. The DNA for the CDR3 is TGCGCCAGCAGCTTGGAACGGATGACTGGTGGGGGGGAGCTGTTTTTT. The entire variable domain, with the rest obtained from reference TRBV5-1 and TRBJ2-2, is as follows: KAGVTQTPRYLIKTRGQQVTLSCSPISGHRSVSWYQQTPGQGLQFLFEYFSETQRNKGNFPGRFSGRQFSNSRSEMNVSTLELGDSALYLCASSLERMTGGGELFFGEGSRLTVL.